The 10 T cell receptor beta chains presented below share a single source sample, sequenced in a study of control samples from healthy donors and cancer patients. Assay: immunoSEQ multiplex PCR; the TCRdb copy retains only in-frame clones and omits some. The sample has 140,000 or so clones, about 89% seen once. The sample taken for sequencing was blood. These receptors were taken from a man aged 25 to 40 in good health.

The rearrangement uses TRBV5-6 and TRBJ1-1, with 11 positions matching TRBD1. Germline assignment: CDR1 SGHDT and CDR2 YYEEEE. This CDR3 spans 14 amino acids. The ends lost 5 bases at V and 1 base at J; junction bases unmatched: 1. The CDR3 sequence is CASRGTGGNTEAFF. The DNA for the CDR3 is TGTGCCAGCAGGGGGACAGGGGGGAACACTGAAGCTTTCTTT.

The V gene is TRBV11-2, the J gene TRBJ2-1; the match to TRBD2 covers 8 bases. Germline CDR1 is SGHAT and CDR2 is FQNNGV. V dropped 5 bases and J dropped 8; count of bases not matched to a gene: 11. This CDR3 has 15 residues. Here the CDR3 reads CASSPLISGDDEQFF. In DNA form, the CDR3 reads TGTGCCAGCAGCCCTCTTATTAGCGGGGACGATGAGCAGTTCTTC.

The chain carries TRBV24-1 and TRBJ1-1; no reliable D call. Germline CDR1 reads KGHDR; CDR2 reads SFDVKD. V was trimmed by 5 bases and J by 3 bases, leaving 18 bases between them. This CDR3 is built from 16 residues. The CDR3 sequence: CATSAADGVGDTEAFF. The DNA of the CDR3 is TGTGCCACCAGTGCGGCAGATGGGGTGGGAGACACTGAAGCTTTCTTT.

The rearrangement uses TRBV19 and TRBJ2-1; tentatively, D is TRBD1 or TRBD2 (7 bases each). From germline, CDR1 is LNHDA and CDR2 SQIVND (reference sequence). This CDR3 is built from 12 residues. The ends were cut back, 5 bases at V and 10 bases at J, with 12 bases in the middle. The CDR3 coding sequence is TGTGCCAGTAGTTACCAGGGGGGGGAGCAGTTCTTC. It encodes CASSYQGGEQFF.

The chain is built from TRBV11-3 and TRBJ2-3; 10 nucleotides match TRBD2. V lost 0 bases to trimming and J lost 0 bases; unmatched junction nucleotides: 12. Germline values: CDR1 SGHNT, CDR2 YENEEA. This CDR3 has 20 amino acids. The CDR3 region is CASSLDLWSSGSVSTDTQYF. The DNA of the CDR3 is TGTGCCAGCAGCTTAGATCTTTGGTCTAGCGGGAGTGTGAGCACAGATACGCAGTATTTT.

The chain joins TRBV19 to TRBJ1-6, with 7 bases matching TRBD1. CDR1 and CDR2 (germline): LNHDA, SQIVND (reference sequence). The CDR3 extends over 16 amino acids. V lost 6 bases and J lost 7; bases outside the gene matches: 12. The CDR3 DNA reads TGTGCCAGTAGCTCCCCCCGACAGGGTAAAAATTCACCCCTCCACTTT. It specifies CASSSPRQGKNSPLHF.

The V gene is TRBV5-6, the J gene TRBJ2-5, with TRBD2 as a possible D gene (6 bases). The CDR3 has 12 residues. V was pared by 7 bases and J by 3 bases, with 10 bases between. CDR1 is SGHDT, CDR2 YYEEEE, per germline. In DNA, the CDR3 is TGTGCCAGCCGGCTAGCGAAAGAGACCCAGTACTTC. This gives the protein CASRLAKETQYF.

The V gene is TRBV14, the J gene TRBJ1-1; D unclear. This CDR3 spans 14 amino acids. Per germline, CDR1 SGHDN and CDR2 FVKESK. The V and J ends lost 0 bases and 6 bases respectively, with 11 bases between them. The DNA for the CDR3 is TGTGCCAGCAGCCAAGAAACCGGGTGGGCTGAAGCTTTCTTT. Protein: CASSQETGWAEAFF.

The gene calls are TRBV10-3 and TRBJ2-2; D is unresolved. Trimming pared 0 bases from V and 1 base from J, leaving 15 bases between. The V gene's germline CDR1 is ENHRY and CDR2 SYGVKD. The CDR3 extends over 18 amino acids. The CDR3 sequence is CAISESIRAVLNTGELFF. Written as DNA, the CDR3 is TGTGCCATCAGTGAGTCGATTCGGGCAGTCCTGAACACCGGGGAGCTGTTTTTT.

The V and J genes are TRBV5-6 and TRBJ2-7; 9 bases line up with TRBD1. V lost 2 bases, J lost 7 bases, and 13 bases stayed unmatched. There are 16 residues in the CDR3. Germline V gene sequence: CDR1 SGHDT, CDR2 YYEEEE. The CDR3: CASSFGTGFLVREQYF. In DNA, the CDR3 is TGTGCCAGCAGCTTCGGGACAGGGTTCCTGGTGAGGGAGCAGTACTTC.